This T cell receptor beta chain was observed in a study of response to subunit inactivated influenza vaccine. General study results and limits: Only a handful of new T cells, the authors suggested, are recruited with each seasonal influenza vaccination.

One entry per CDR3 protein results from TCRdb running MiXCR on the RT-PCR reads. The repertoire holds some 600,000 distinct CDR3 sequences, 14% seen once, with roughly 7.2% in the top ten. This clonotype was observed a few times. Its antigen is still unknown. Per the germline V gene, CDR1 is SEHNR and CDR2 is FQNEAQ (reference sequence). The CDR3 runs 14 residues. The V end was cut by 5 bases, the J end by 5 bases, with 15 bases between. Material: PBMCs from blood, obtained about 14 days before vaccination. The V call is TRBV7-9, the J call TRBJ1-2, with D unclear. The sequence was obtained from a man aged 45-65 years who received an inactivated influenza vaccine. The CDR3 reads CASSENLRGYGYTF. The CDR3 coding sequence is TGTGCCAGCAGCGAGAATCTTAGAGGTTATGGCTACACCTTC.